The 9 T cell receptor beta chains in this list originate from one sample, sequenced in a study of sequential checkpoint blockade in melanoma. Libraries were prepared by immunoSEQ multiplex PCR; TCRdb keeps only in-frame clonotypes and omits some of them. The sample records 7,000 to 8,500 clones, over 45% being singletons. The sample's treatment: randomized to nivolumab then ipilimumab (arm A) or the reverse (arm B). Specimen: CD8+ T cells sorted from blood (inferred from file names), collected from a patient given nivolumab and ipilimumab in sequence. The receptors were sampled from a human donor with melanoma.

A note on this clone: One end of the junction is discordant with germline, which a read error may explain. The chain combines TRBV6-4 with TRBJ2-7; D unclear. Germline V lookup: CDR1 MRHNA, CDR2 SNTAGT. The CDR3 covers 13 residues. In DNA form, the CDR3 reads TGTGCCAGCAGTTACTCATATGGAGACGAGCAGTACTTC. This codes for CASSYSYGDEQYF.

The gene calls are TRBV5-6 and TRBJ1-1; TRBD1 might be the D (6 bases). The CDR3 length is 13 residues. The germline V and J ends were trimmed by 5 bases and 2 bases, with 10 bases remaining between them. The germline V gene encodes CDR1 SGHDT and CDR2 YYEEEE. CDR3 protein: CASSGQSNTEAFF. CDR3 in DNA: TGTGCCAGCAGTGGACAGAGTAACACTGAAGCTTTCTTT.

This sequence joins TRBV29-1 and TRBJ1-1; D uncertain. The CDR3 contains 9 residues. From germline, CDR1 is SQVTM and CDR2 ANQGSEA. Trimming removed 6 bases from V and 10 bases from J, with 9 bases in between. CDR3 loop: CSVPVPAFF. CDR3 coding DNA: TGCAGCGTCCCAGTCCCAGCTTTCTTT.

The V and J genes are TRBV7-9 and TRBJ2-7; TRBD2 might be the D (6 bases). V lost 5 bases, J lost 0 bases, and 14 bases lay in between. Per the germline V gene, CDR1 is SEHNR and CDR2 is FQNEAQ (reference sequence). The CDR3 totals 15 residues. This CDR3 reads CASSAPRGNSYEQYF. Written as DNA, the CDR3 is TGTGCCAGCAGCGCCCCTCGGGGGAACTCCTACGAGCAGTACTTC.

This rearrangement joins TRBV20-1 to TRBJ1-1; no clear D gene. The CDR3 is made up of 11 amino acids. Germline loops: CDR1 DFQATT, CDR2 SNEGSKA (reference sequence). The chain's CDR3 is CRAWEYTEAFF. As DNA, the CDR3 is TGCAGGGCCTGGGAGTACACTGAAGCTTTCTTT.

A few counts support this clone. The chain has TRBV28 and TRBJ1-5, with D maybe TRBD1 (5 bases). The CDR3 has 16 amino acids. Germline V gives CDR1 MDHEN, CDR2 SYDVKM. V was trimmed by 0 bases and J by 0 bases, leaving 9 bases between them. The CDR3 is CASSLWPGNSNQPQHF. The CDR3 nucleotides read TGTGCCAGCAGTTTATGGCCAGGGAATAGCAATCAGCCCCAGCATTTT.

The chain employs TRBV29-1 and TRBJ2-1; D gene uncertain. V was clipped by 4 bases and J by 0 bases, with 4 bases between them. Germline CDR1 and CDR2: SQVTM and ANQGSEA. CDR3 size: 12 residues. The CDR3 is CSVASSYNEQFF. The CDR3 DNA is TGCAGCGTTGCTAGCTCCTACAATGAGCAGTTCTTC.

This chain links TRBV4-3 with TRBJ2-7; the match to TRBD2 covers 13 bases. Germline lookup yields CDR1 LGHNA and CDR2 YSLEER. Trimming at V came to 0 bases and at J to 2 bases, leaving 1 base not matched to a gene. The CDR3 covers 16 residues. The CDR3 DNA follows: TGCGCCAGCAGCCAAGACACTAGCGGGAGGGCCTACGAGCAGTACTTC. It is translated as CASSQDTSGRAYEQYF.

A single count supports this clone. The chain is built from TRBV11-2 and TRBJ2-7; 10 bases agree with TRBD1. The CDR3 spans 15 residues. The V segment lost 3 bases and the J segment 1 base; nucleotides outside the gene matches: 3. Germline V gives CDR1 SGHAT, CDR2 FQNNGV. CDR3 coding DNA: TGTGCCAGCAGCTTCGGGACAGGGGTATCCTACGAGCAGTACTTC. Encoded protein: CASSFGTGVSYEQYF.